These 23 T cell receptor beta chains came from one sample sequenced in a study of shared clonotypes between healthy human individuals. CD45RO-negative cells were positively selected for CCR7, leaving out terminally differentiated effector memory CD45RA+ cells. Assay: immunoSEQ multiplex PCR; the TCRdb copy retains only in-frame clones and omits some. The repertoire holds millions of clones, approximately 94% seen once, with 1% to 1.3% in the top ten. Material for sequencing was naive CD8+ T cells sorted from blood. All receptors come from a man younger than 35 in good health.

In this sample, this clone turned up once. This chain connects TRBV9 to TRBJ2-1; 8 positions match TRBD2. Trimming took 4 bases from V and 6 from J; bases not matched to a gene: 18. The germline V gene encodes CDR1 SGDLS and CDR2 YYNGEE. The CDR3 spans 18 residues. The CDR3 here is CASSTGTSGELGVNEQFF. DNA for the CDR3: TGTGCCAGCAGCACCGGGACTAGTGGGGAACTAGGCGTCAATGAGCAGTTCTTC.

The chain links TRBV4-3 to TRBJ2-1; D might be TRBD1 (6 bases). The CDR3 contains 15 residues. In germline, CDR1 is LGHNA, CDR2 YSLEER. V shed 0 bases and J shed 8 bases, with 14 bases lying between them. The CDR3 reads CASSQDTGTYYEQFF. The CDR3 DNA follows: TGCGCCAGCAGCCAAGATACAGGGACCTATTATGAGCAGTTCTTC.

The J gene is TRBJ1-2, the V gene TRBV19; the D is unclear. The CDR3 is made up of 12 amino acids. The germline V gene has CDR1 LNHDA and CDR2 SQIVND (reference sequence). Trimming stripped 5 bases from V and 2 bases from J, with 6 bases between. The CDR3, as DNA: TGTGCCAGTAGTGCCGAGAACTATGGCTACACCTTC. Encoded protein: CASSAENYGYTF.

This sequence joins TRBV19 and TRBJ1-1, with a tentative D call TRBD1 (5 bases). V lost 4 bases to trimming and J lost 4 bases, with 13 bases between them. Germline V lookup: CDR1 LNHDA, CDR2 SQIVND (reference sequence). The CDR3 sequence is 14 residues long. This chain's CDR3 is CASSTLGTSTEAFF. As DNA, the CDR3 is TGTGCCAGTAGTACTTTGGGGACTTCCACTGAAGCTTTCTTT.

The chain uses TRBV7-2 and TRBJ1-6; 8 bases line up with TRBD1. V shed 4 bases, J shed 3 bases, and the junction held 5 bases outside the gene matches. Germline assignment: CDR1 SGHTA and CDR2 FQGNSA. This CDR3 is built from 16 residues. The DNA of the CDR3 is TGTGCCAGCAGCTCTGACAGGGGACTCTATAATTCACCCCTCCACTTT. Its translation is CASSSDRGLYNSPLHF.

About this clone itself: Other DNA sequences within the sample encode an identical CDR3. The J gene is TRBJ1-3, the V gene TRBV9; D is possibly TRBD1 (6 bases). The CDR3 extends over 15 amino acids. The V and J ends lost 0 bases and 4 bases respectively, with 11 bases between them. Germline values: CDR1 SGDLS, CDR2 YYNGEE. The CDR3 nucleotides are TGTGCCAGCAGCGTAGGGGGGCTGAGCGGAAACACCATATATTTT. Its translation is CASSVGGLSGNTIYF.

As for this clone: The same CDR3 arises from other DNA sequences in this sample as well. V is TRBV30 and J is TRBJ2-2; D remains ambiguous. CDR3 size: 13 residues. Per the germline V gene, CDR1 is GTSNPN and CDR2 is SVGIG (reference sequence). Trimming took 0 bases from V and 2 from J, leaving 4 bases between them. This CDR3 is CAWSVLNTGELFF. The CDR3 DNA follows: TGTGCCTGGAGTGTGCTCAACACCGGGGAGCTGTTTTTT.

The chain has TRBV11-2 and TRBJ2-3, with D possibly matching TRBD1 (5 bases). The CDR3 runs to 13 residues. Germline-derived CDR1 and CDR2 are SGHAT and FQNNGV. Trimming stripped 3 bases from V and 4 bases from J, with 8 bases between. The CDR3 coding sequence is TGTGCCAGCAGCTTGGTACAGGCAGATACGCAGTATTTT. Translated: CASSLVQADTQYF.

V usage is TRBV28 and J usage is TRBJ2-1, with D tentatively TRBD1 or TRBD2 (5 bases each). Germline assignment: CDR1 MDHEN and CDR2 SYDVKM. The CDR3 is made up of 13 amino acids. V was cut by 4 bases and J by 14 bases, with 18 bases left in between. The CDR3 sequence: CASSSHWDPAEFF. For the CDR3, the DNA is TGTGCCAGCAGTTCCCATTGGGACCCGGCGGAGTTCTTC.

This clone has only one observation. This chain joins TRBV9 and TRBJ2-7; D tentatively fits TRBD1 or TRBD2 (5 bases each). Trimming took off 0 bases at V and 4 bases at J, with 14 bases between the two ends. This CDR3 is built from 15 residues. Germline CDR1 is SGDLS and CDR2 is YYNGEE. This chain's CDR3 is CASSVGDEEWYEQYF. CDR3 in DNA: TGTGCCAGCAGCGTAGGGGACGAGGAATGGTACGAGCAGTACTTC.

With respect to this clone: This sample includes further DNA sequences coding for the same CDR3. The chain recombines TRBV27 with TRBJ2-7; 9 bases align to TRBD1. This CDR3 has 14 amino acids. V dropped 2 bases and J dropped 1; count of bases not matched to a gene: 0. Germline CDR1 is MNHEY and CDR2 is SMNVEV (reference sequence). CDR3 region: CASSLGQGSYEQYF. The CDR3 DNA reads TGTGCCAGCAGTTTAGGACAGGGGTCCTACGAGCAGTACTTC.

The chain combines TRBV13 with TRBJ1-1; 9 nucleotides match TRBD1. Germline V gene lookup returns CDR1 PRHDT and CDR2 FYEKMQ (reference sequence). CDR3 length: 17 residues. V was pared by 8 bases and J by 1 base, with 14 bases of the junction left unmatched. CDR3: CASFLWGQGFGNTEAFF. Here the CDR3 DNA reads TGTGCCAGCTTCCTGTGGGGACAGGGTTTTGGGAACACTGAAGCTTTCTTT.

The chain uses TRBV5-6 and TRBJ2-1; unclear D gene. The CDR3 is 15 amino acids. The V end lost 4 bases, the J end lost 4 bases, and 15 bases lay between the germline ends. Looked up from germline, CDR1 is SGHDT and CDR2 is YYEEEE. Written as DNA, the CDR3 is TGTGCCAGCAGCAATGGACGGCTGGGTTACAATGAGCAGTTCTTC. It specifies CASSNGRLGYNEQFF.

This chain connects TRBV7-6 to TRBJ2-7, with D unresolved. Per the germline V gene, CDR1 is SGHVS and CDR2 is FNYEAQ. V lost 7 bases and J 0 bases, leaving 10 bases between the germline ends. The CDR3 loop spans 13 amino acids. CDR3 region: CASTAAGSYEQYF. The DNA of the CDR3 is TGTGCCAGCACCGCGGCAGGCTCCTACGAGCAGTACTTC.

CDR3 loop: CASSDPLAGLRWETQYF. Here the CDR3 DNA reads TGTGCCAGCAGCGACCCTCTAGCGGGCCTACGTTGGGAGACCCAGTACTTC. The chain couples TRBV5-4 to TRBJ2-5, with 8 bases that match TRBD2. V trimming: 4 bases; J trimming: 5 bases; junction bases outside the gene matches: 16. Germline V gives CDR1 SGHNT, CDR2 YYREEE (reference sequence). CDR3 length equals 17 residues.

The chain uses TRBV4-3 and TRBJ2-2; 8 bases match TRBD2. V shed 1 base, J shed 6 bases, and the junction held 4 bases outside the gene matches. The CDR3 has 15 amino acids. Germline CDR1 reads LGHNA; CDR2 reads YSLEER. The CDR3 nucleotides read TGCGCCAGCAGCCAAGTCCCGGGACTAGCCGGGGAGCTGTTTTTT. The encoded protein is CASSQVPGLAGELFF.

The V and J genes are TRBV27 and TRBJ2-7, with D possibly being TRBD1 or TRBD2 (5 bases each). CDR1 is MNHEY, CDR2 SMNVEV, per germline (reference sequence). The V and J ends lost 4 bases and 1 base respectively, with 17 bases between them. CDR3 length equals 16 residues. The CDR3 reads CASSWARGEQSYEQYF. The CDR3 region has the DNA TGTGCCAGCAGTTGGGCCCGAGGGGAACAATCCTACGAGCAGTACTTC.

With regard to this clone: The sample carries other DNA sequences with the same CDR3. The chain employs TRBV19 and TRBJ2-7, with 7 positions matching TRBD1. J lost 5 bases, V lost 6 bases, and 7 bases had no gene match. Germline CDR1 is LNHDA and CDR2 is SQIVND (reference sequence). This CDR3 has 13 residues. The DNA for the CDR3 is TGTGCCAGTAGATTAGCAGGGGGTGACGAGCAGTACTTC. Translated, it gives CASRLAGGDEQYF.

The chain joins TRBV6-1 to TRBJ2-2; D is tentatively TRBD1 or TRBD2 (5 bases each). This CDR3 spans 16 amino acids. Trimming shortened V by 2 bases and J by 6 bases, and 16 bases separated the two germline ends. The germline V gene encodes CDR1 MNHNS and CDR2 SASEGT. The CDR3 DNA sequence: TGTGCCAGCAGTGAAATTACTTCGGGACGGGCCGGGGAGCTGTTTTTT. As protein: CASSEITSGRAGELFF.

CDR3 sequence reads: CASSALGAVLAKNIQYF. CDR3 nucleotides: TGTGCCAGCAGTGCCCTCGGGGCCGTCCTAGCCAAAAACATTCAGTACTTC. The chain carries TRBV28 and TRBJ2-4; D tentatively fits TRBD1 or TRBD2 (5 bases each). This CDR3 contains 17 residues. V was clipped by 5 bases and J by 0 bases, with 17 bases between them. Germline CDR1 is MDHEN and CDR2 is SYDVKM.

This chain links TRBV7-8 with TRBJ2-1; D not certain. V lost 5 bases and J 2 bases, leaving 19 bases between the germline ends. The germline V gene has CDR1 SGHVS and CDR2 FQNEAQ. The length of the CDR3 is 17 residues. The CDR3 region is CASSPHPKSSAYNEQFF. CDR3 coding DNA: TGTGCCAGCAGCCCCCACCCGAAGTCGAGTGCCTACAATGAGCAGTTCTTC.

The rearrangement links TRBV29-1 to TRBJ2-1, with 8 bases matching TRBD2. The CDR3 contains 12 residues. CDR1 and CDR2 (germline): SQVTM, ANQGSEA. The junction had 0 bases not matched to a gene; V was cut back by 4 bases and J by 4 bases. The DNA for the CDR3 is TGCAGCGTTGCTAGCGGGTACAATGAGCAGTTCTTC. Translation gives CSVASGYNEQFF.

This clone came up once. This chain uses TRBV11-1 with TRBJ2-6; 7 nucleotides line up with TRBD1. This CDR3 is built from 19 residues. J was trimmed by 0 bases and V by 4 bases; bases with no gene match: 12. Germline CDR1 SGHAT, CDR2 FQDESV (reference sequence). The CDR3 DNA reads as TGTGCCAGCAGCTCCCCCCGGGACAGCTTTATCTCTGGGGCCAACGTCCTGACTTTC. Its translation: CASSSPRDSFISGANVLTF.